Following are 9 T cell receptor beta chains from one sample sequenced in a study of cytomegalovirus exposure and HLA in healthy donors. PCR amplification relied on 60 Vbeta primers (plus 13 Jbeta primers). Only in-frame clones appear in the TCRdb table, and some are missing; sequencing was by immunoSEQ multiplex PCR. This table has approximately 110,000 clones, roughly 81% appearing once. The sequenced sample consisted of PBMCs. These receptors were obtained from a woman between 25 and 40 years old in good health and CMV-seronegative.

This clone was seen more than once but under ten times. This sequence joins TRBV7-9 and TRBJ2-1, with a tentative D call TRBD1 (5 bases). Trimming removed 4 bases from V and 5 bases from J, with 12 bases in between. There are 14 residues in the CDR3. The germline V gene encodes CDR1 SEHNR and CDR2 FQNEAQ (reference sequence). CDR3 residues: CASSSPGLHNEQFF. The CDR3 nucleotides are TGTGCCAGCAGCTCCCCAGGGCTTCACAATGAGCAGTTCTTC. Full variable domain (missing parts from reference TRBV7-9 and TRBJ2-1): DTGVSQNPRHKITKRGQNVTFRCDPISEHNRLYWYRQTLGQGPEFLTYFQNEAQLEKSRLLSDRFSAERPKGSFSTLEIQRTEQGDSAMYLCASSSPGLHNEQFFGPGTRLTVL.

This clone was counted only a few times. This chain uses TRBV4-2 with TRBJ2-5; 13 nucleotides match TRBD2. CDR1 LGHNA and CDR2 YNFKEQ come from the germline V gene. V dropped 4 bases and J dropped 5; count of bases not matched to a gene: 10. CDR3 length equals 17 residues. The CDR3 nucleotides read TGTGCCAGCAGCCCTGGACTAGCGGGAGAACCGCGGGAGACCCAGTACTTC. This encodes CASSPGLAGEPRETQYF.

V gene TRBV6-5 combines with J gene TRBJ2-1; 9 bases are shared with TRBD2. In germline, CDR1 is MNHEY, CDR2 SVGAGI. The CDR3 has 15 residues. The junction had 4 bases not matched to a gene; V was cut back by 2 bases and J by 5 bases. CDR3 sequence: CASSYGRGGNNEQFF. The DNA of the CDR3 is TGTGCCAGCAGTTACGGGCGGGGGGGAAACAATGAGCAGTTCTTC.

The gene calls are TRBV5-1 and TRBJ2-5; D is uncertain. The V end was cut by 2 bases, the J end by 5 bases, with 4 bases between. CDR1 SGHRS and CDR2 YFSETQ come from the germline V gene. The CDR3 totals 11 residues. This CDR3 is CASSFGETQYF. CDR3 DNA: TGCGCCAGCAGCTTTGGCGAGACCCAGTACTTC.

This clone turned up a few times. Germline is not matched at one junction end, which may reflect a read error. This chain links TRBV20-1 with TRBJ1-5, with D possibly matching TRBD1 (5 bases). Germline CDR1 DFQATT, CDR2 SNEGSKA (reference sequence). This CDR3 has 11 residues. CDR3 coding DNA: TGCAGTGCGGGGGGGAGTAACTGGAGGTATTTT. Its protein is CSAGGSNWRYF.

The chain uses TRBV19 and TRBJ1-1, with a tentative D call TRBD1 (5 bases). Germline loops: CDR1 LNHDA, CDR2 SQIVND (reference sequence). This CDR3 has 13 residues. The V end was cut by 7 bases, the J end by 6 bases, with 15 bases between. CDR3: CASKGQGDAEAFF. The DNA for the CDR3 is TGTGCCAGTAAGGGGCAGGGTGACGCTGAAGCTTTCTTT.

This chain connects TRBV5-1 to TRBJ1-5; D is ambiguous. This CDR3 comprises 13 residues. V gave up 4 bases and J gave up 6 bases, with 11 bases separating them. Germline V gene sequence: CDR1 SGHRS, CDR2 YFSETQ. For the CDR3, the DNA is TGCGCCAGCAGCCCTGGTGAGAGTCAGCCCCAGCATTTT. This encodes CASSPGESQPQHF.

CDR3 DNA: TGTGCCAGAAGCCGGGGGGGGAGGGGCTACAACACCGGGGAGCTGTTTTTT. It codes for CARSRGGRGYNTGELFF. The chain couples TRBV5-3 to TRBJ2-2, with 8 bases that match TRBD2. TRBV5-3 is recorded as an ORF, its role being uncertain. The trim removed 4 bases at V and 2 bases at J, leaving 10 bases unmatched. CDR3 length: 17 residues.

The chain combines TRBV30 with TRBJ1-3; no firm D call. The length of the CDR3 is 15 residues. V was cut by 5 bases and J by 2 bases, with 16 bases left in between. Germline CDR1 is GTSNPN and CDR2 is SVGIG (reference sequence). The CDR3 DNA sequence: TGTGCCTGGCTCTCGGGGTCGGCACCTGGAAACACCATATATTTT. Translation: CAWLSGSAPGNTIYF.